This T cell receptor beta chain was found in a study of blood T cell repertoires in COVID-19. Under the authors' procedure: Using reference gene primer amplification, nucleated cell counts were estimated. Clones were sequenced by immunoSEQ multiplex PCR, and TCRdb holds only the in-frame ones, with some missing. That table supplies the V and J calls and clone size; D and trimming were determined from the DNA. In the table there are about 250,000 clones, around nine tenths of which are singletons. This sequence was found in a woman in her sixties or seventies who had recovered from COVID-19. Material: peripheral blood.

The CDR3 DNA reads TGTGCCAGCAGCCAAGATGGCAGGGGGGACACTGAAGCTTTCTTT. Amino acid sequence: CASSQDGRGDTEAFF. J is TRBJ1-1 and V is TRBV4-2, with 7 nucleotides matching TRBD1. This CDR3 spans 15 amino acids. Trimming at V came to 0 bases and at J to 3 bases, leaving 4 bases not matched to a gene. The germline gives CDR1 LGHNA, CDR2 YNFKEQ.